Listed below are T cell receptor beta chains from one sample, sequenced in a study of OX40 agonist ivuxolimab in advanced cancers. Clones were read by immunoSEQ multiplex PCR, and TCRdb kept only the in-frame ones, dropping some. The table records approximately 69,000 clones, more than 70% of them present only once. This material consisted of CD4+ or CD8+ T cells sorted from blood, taken in a trial of the OX40 agonist ivuxolimab. These receptor sequences come from an adult with an advanced solid tumor such as melanoma, head and neck, liver or kidney cancer. Both conserved end residues are part of each CDR3. Fields, in order: J gene, D gene, clone size, V gene, CDR3 protein, CDR3 DNA. The D gene is left open where the match is weak. Clone size is not always given. Where it is, it says once, few, many or a class for expanded clones.

J: TRBJ2-3; D: TRBD2; size: .; V: TRBV7-2; CDR3: CASSPTSGSTDTQYF; DNA: TGTGCCAGCAGCCCTACTAGCGGCAGCACAGATACGCAGTATTTT
J: TRBJ1-1; D: .; size: .; V: TRBV7-8; CDR3: CASANRVMTEAFF; DNA: TGTGCCAGCGCCAACAGGGTTATGACTGAAGCTTTCTTT
J: TRBJ1-1; D: .; size: .; V: TRBV14; CDR3: CASSQGGAGSTEAFF; DNA: TGTGCCAGCAGCCAAGGGGGCGCCGGGAGCACTGAAGCTTTCTTT
J: TRBJ1-4; D: TRBD1; size: .; V: TRBV15; CDR3: CATSRTGQGNEKLFF; DNA: TGTGCCACCAGCAGAACCGGACAGGGCAATGAAAAACTGTTTTTT
J: TRBJ2-1; D: TRBD1; size: .; V: TRBV5-1; CDR3: CASSLNPGGSYNEQFF; DNA: TGCGCCAGCAGCTTGAACCCAGGGGGCTCCTACAATGAGCAGTTCTTC
J: TRBJ1-2; D: .; size: .; V: TRBV4-1; CDR3: CASSHIPGGVGDGYTF; DNA: TGCGCCAGCAGCCACATACCGGGCGGGGTAGGCGATGGCTACACCTTC
J: TRBJ2-7; D: TRBD2; size: .; V: TRBV5-4; CDR3: CASSYVGLLAGDEQYF; DNA: TGTGCCAGCAGTTACGTAGGTCTACTAGCGGGGGACGAGCAGTACTTC
J: TRBJ2-3; D: .; size: .; V: TRBV11-2; CDR3: CASSVLTGWFTDTQYF; DNA: TGTGCCAGCAGCGTCCTGACAGGTTGGTTTACAGATACGCAGTATTTT
J: TRBJ1-4; D: .; size: .; V: TRBV15; CDR3: CATSRDPPSFSEKLFF; DNA: TGTGCCACCAGCAGAGACCCGCCGAGTTTTAGTGAAAAACTGTTTTTT
J: TRBJ1-2; D: .; size: once; V: TRBV5-1; CDR3: CASKDSRIQSYTF; DNA: TGCGCCAGCAAGGACAGTAGGATCCAAAGCTACACCTTC
J: TRBJ1-1; D: .; size: .; V: TRBV30; CDR3: CAWSIQGGTEAFF; DNA: TGTGCCTGGAGCATACAGGGTGGCACTGAAGCTTTCTTT
J: TRBJ2-5; D: TRBD2; size: few; V: TRBV5-1; CDR3: CASSDLAGVQETQYF; DNA: TGCGCCAGCAGCGACCTAGCGGGGGTTCAGGAGACCCAGTACTTC
J: TRBJ2-1; D: .; size: once; V: TRBV4-2; CDR3: CASSQDRSNEQFF; DNA: TGTGCCAGCAGCCAAGACAGGAGCAATGAGCAGTTCTTC
J: TRBJ1-1; D: .; size: .; V: TRBV2; CDR3: CASSQTGVGEAFF; DNA: TGTGCCAGCAGTCAAACAGGAGTCGGTGAAGCTTTCTTT
J: TRBJ2-2; D: .; size: .; V: TRBV11-2; CDR3: CASSLGGWGGTGELFF; DNA: TGTGCCAGCAGCCTAGGTGGATGGGGAGGCACCGGGGAGCTGTTTTTT
J: TRBJ2-2; D: .; size: .; V: TRBV6-5; CDR3: CASNPELNTGELFF; DNA: TGTGCCAGCAACCCGGAACTCAACACCGGGGAGCTGTTTTTT
J: TRBJ2-7; D: TRBD2; size: .; V: TRBV10-3; CDR3: CAISEGLAGEPGRF; DNA: TGTGCCATCAGTGAAGGACTAGCGGGGGAACCCGGGAGATTC
J: TRBJ2-7; D: .; size: .; V: TRBV6-1; CDR3: CASRKGHPSYEQYF; DNA: TGTGCCAGCAGGAAAGGACACCCCTCCTACGAGCAGTACTTC
J: TRBJ1-4; D: .; size: .; V: TRBV2; CDR3: CASSVFGVGGEKLFF; DNA: TGTGCCAGCAGTGTCTTTGGGGTGGGCGGTGAAAAACTGTTTTTT
J: TRBJ2-3; D: .; size: .; V: TRBV29-1; CDR3: CSVGVSDTDTQYF; DNA: TGCAGCGTTGGAGTGTCTGACACAGATACGCAGTATTTT
J: TRBJ2-1; D: .; size: .; V: TRBV9; CDR3: CASSVHFGAGNEQFF; DNA: TGTGCCAGCAGCGTTCACTTCGGAGCGGGCAATGAGCAGTTCTTC
J: TRBJ2-1; D: .; size: .; V: TRBV6-6; CDR3: CASSPGTSSSYNEQFF; DNA: TGTGCCAGCAGTCCCGGGACTTCGAGCTCCTACAATGAGCAGTTCTTC
J: TRBJ2-3; D: .; size: .; V: TRBV5-1; CDR3: CASSPASRTVTDTQYF; DNA: TGCGCCAGCAGCCCGGCGTCTCGGACAGTGACAGATACGCAGTATTTT
J: TRBJ2-7; D: TRBD2; size: .; V: TRBV2; CDR3: CASRLAGIAYEQYF; DNA: TGTGCCAGCCGACTAGCGGGGATAGCCTACGAGCAGTACTTC
J: TRBJ1-2; D: TRBD1; size: .; V: TRBV30; CDR3: CAWSRGQGLGYTF; DNA: TGTGCCTGGAGTAGGGGACAGGGTCTTGGCTACACCTTC
J: TRBJ2-1; D: TRBD2; size: few; V: TRBV4-2; CDR3: CASSHALAGGSNEQFF; DNA: TGTGCCAGCAGCCATGCCCTAGCGGGGGGCTCCAATGAGCAGTTCTTC
J: TRBJ1-1; D: .; size: .; V: TRBV29-1; CDR3: CSVEGALNTEAFF; DNA: TGCAGCGTTGAAGGGGCCTTGAACACTGAAGCTTTCTTT
J: TRBJ2-5; D: .; size: .; V: TRBV18; CDR3: CASSPGSKETQYF; DNA: TGTGCCAGCTCACCGGGCAGCAAAGAGACCCAGTACTTC
J: TRBJ2-1; D: TRBD1; size: .; V: TRBV5-1; CDR3: CASSLETGGEEEQFF; DNA: TGCGCCAGCAGCTTGGAGACAGGGGGGGAAGAGGAGCAGTTCTTC
J: TRBJ2-7; D: .; size: .; V: TRBV5-5; CDR3: CASSSQGGVAYEQYF; DNA: TGTGCCAGCAGCTCCCAGGGGGGGGTCGCCTACGAGCAGTACTTC
J: TRBJ2-1; D: TRBD2; size: .; V: TRBV11-3; CDR3: CASSSGGTSGRFEQFF; DNA: TGTGCCAGCAGCTCCGGGGGAACTAGCGGGAGGTTTGAGCAGTTCTTC
J: TRBJ1-2; D: .; size: few; V: TRBV30; CDR3: CAWSDAPGNYGYTF; DNA: TGTGCCTGGAGTGACGCTCCGGGCAACTATGGCTACACCTTC
J: TRBJ1-1; D: TRBD1; size: .; V: TRBV6-6; CDR3: CASSYQGVSSEAFF; DNA: TGTGCCAGCAGTTATCAGGGGGTGTCGTCTGAAGCTTTCTTT
J: TRBJ2-7; D: .; size: .; V: TRBV7-6; CDR3: CASSSETPGVQYF; DNA: TGTGCCAGCAGCTCAGAAACCCCAGGGGTACAGTACTTC
J: TRBJ2-2; D: TRBD1; size: .; V: TRBV6-4; CDR3: CASSGQGSTGELFF; DNA: TGTGCCAGCAGCGGACAGGGGAGTACCGGGGAGCTGTTTTTT
J: TRBJ1-2; D: .; size: .; V: TRBV18; CDR3: CASSSGTKANYGYTF; DNA: TGTGCCAGCTCATCCGGGACAAAAGCTAACTATGGCTACACCTTC
J: TRBJ1-6; D: .; size: .; V: TRBV4-3; CDR3: CASSQARQDNSPLHF; DNA: TGCGCCAGCAGCCAAGCCAGACAAGATAATTCACCCCTCCACTTT
J: TRBJ1-2; D: .; size: .; V: TRBV7-9; CDR3: CASSHVSGRNYGYTF; DNA: TGTGCCAGCAGCCACGTATCGGGGCGGAACTATGGCTACACCTTC
J: TRBJ2-1; D: .; size: few; V: TRBV11-1; CDR3: CASSSRGISSYNEQFF; DNA: TGTGCCAGCAGCTCCCGGGGAATCAGCTCCTACAATGAGCAGTTCTTC
J: TRBJ1-2; D: .; size: .; V: TRBV30; CDR3: CAWSGTNYGYTF; DNA: TGTGCCTGGAGTGGCACCAACTATGGCTACACCTTC
J: TRBJ2-1; D: TRBD2; size: .; V: TRBV4-3; CDR3: CASSQETSVAYNEQFF; DNA: TGCGCCAGCAGCCAAGAAACTAGCGTAGCCTACAATGAGCAGTTCTTC
J: TRBJ1-5; D: TRBD1; size: .; V: TRBV18; CDR3: CASSSTQGALGNQPQHF; DNA: TGTGCCAGCTCATCTACACAGGGGGCCCTGGGCAATCAGCCCCAGCATTTT
J: TRBJ1-1; D: .; size: .; V: TRBV15; CDR3: CATSRDQLGGTEAFF; DNA: TGTGCCACCAGCAGAGATCAGCTCGGGGGCACTGAAGCTTTCTTT
J: TRBJ1-4; D: TRBD1; size: .; V: TRBV7-2; CDR3: CASSGGQPDPFNEKLFF; DNA: TGTGCCAGCAGCGGGGGACAGCCAGATCCGTTTAATGAAAAACTGTTTTTT
J: TRBJ2-7; D: .; size: .; V: TRBV7-6; CDR3: CASSDLWEVHF; DNA: TGTGCCAGCAGCGACCTCTGGGAGGTGCACTTC
J: TRBJ1-3; D: .; size: few; V: TRBV4-2; CDR3: CASSLELGARNTIYF; DNA: TGTGCCAGCAGTCTTGAACTTGGGGCCAGAAACACCATATATTTT
J: TRBJ1-1; D: TRBD1; size: .; V: TRBV6-5; CDR3: CASSRGQSEAFF; DNA: TGTGCCAGCAGTCGGGGACAGAGTGAAGCTTTCTTT
J: TRBJ1-1; D: .; size: .; V: TRBV11-2; CDR3: CASSLVRWAWTNTEAFF; DNA: TGTGCCAGCAGCTTAGTAAGATGGGCCTGGACGAACACTGAAGCTTTCTTT
J: TRBJ2-3; D: TRBD2; size: few; V: TRBV6-4; CDR3: CASSESGGDVVTDTQYF; DNA: TGTGCCAGCAGTGAGAGCGGGGGGGATGTAGTTACAGATACGCAGTATTTT
J: TRBJ1-1; D: .; size: .; V: TRBV29-1; CDR3: CSVEVVNTEAFF; DNA: TGCAGCGTTGAGGTAGTGAACACTGAAGCTTTCTTT
J: TRBJ1-1; D: .; size: once; V: TRBV6-5; CDR3: CASSYSPYLNTEAFF; DNA: TGTGCCAGCAGTTACTCCCCCTACCTGAACACTGAAGCTTTCTTT
J: TRBJ1-4; D: .; size: few; V: TRBV28; CDR3: CASSSGAANEKLFF; DNA: TGTGCCAGCAGTTCAGGGGCCGCTAATGAAAAACTGTTTTTT